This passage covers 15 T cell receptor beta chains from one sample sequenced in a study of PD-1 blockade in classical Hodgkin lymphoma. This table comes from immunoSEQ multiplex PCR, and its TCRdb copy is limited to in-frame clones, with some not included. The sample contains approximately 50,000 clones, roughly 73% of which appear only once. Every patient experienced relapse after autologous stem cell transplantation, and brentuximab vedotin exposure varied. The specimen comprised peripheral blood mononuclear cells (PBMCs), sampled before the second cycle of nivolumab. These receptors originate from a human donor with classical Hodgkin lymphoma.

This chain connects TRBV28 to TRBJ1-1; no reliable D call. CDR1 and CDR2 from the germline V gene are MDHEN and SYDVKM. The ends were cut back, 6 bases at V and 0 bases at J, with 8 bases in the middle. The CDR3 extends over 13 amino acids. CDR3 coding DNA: TGTGCCAGCAGGGGAGCCATGAACACTGAAGCTTTCTTT. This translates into CASRGAMNTEAFF.

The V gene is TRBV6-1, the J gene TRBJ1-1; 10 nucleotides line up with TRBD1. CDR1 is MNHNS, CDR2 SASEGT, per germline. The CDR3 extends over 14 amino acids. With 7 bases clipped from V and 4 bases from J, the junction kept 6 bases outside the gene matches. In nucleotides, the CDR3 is TGTGCCAGCAACCTGGACAGGGGGTTCACTGAAGCTTTCTTT. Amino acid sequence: CASNLDRGFTEAFF.

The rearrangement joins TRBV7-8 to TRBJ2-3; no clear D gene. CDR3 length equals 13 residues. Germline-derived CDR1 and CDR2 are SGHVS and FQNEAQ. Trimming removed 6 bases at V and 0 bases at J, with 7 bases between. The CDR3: CASRLTSTDTQYF. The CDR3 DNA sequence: TGTGCCAGCAGGCTAACTAGCACAGATACGCAGTATTTT.

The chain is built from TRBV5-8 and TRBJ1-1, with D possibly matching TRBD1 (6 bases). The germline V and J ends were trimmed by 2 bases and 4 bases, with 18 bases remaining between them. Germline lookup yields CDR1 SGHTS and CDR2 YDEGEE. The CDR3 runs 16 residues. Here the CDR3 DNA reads TGTGCCAGCAGCTTTCGTCTCGGGACAATAAGCACTGAAGCTTTCTTT. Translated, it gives CASSFRLGTISTEAFF. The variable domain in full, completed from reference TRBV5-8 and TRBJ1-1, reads EAGVTQSPTHLIKTRGQQATLRCSPISGHTSVYWYQQALGLGLQFLLWYDEGEERNRGNFPPRFSGRQFPNYSSELNVNALELEDSALYLCASSFRLGTISTEAFFGQGTRLTVV.

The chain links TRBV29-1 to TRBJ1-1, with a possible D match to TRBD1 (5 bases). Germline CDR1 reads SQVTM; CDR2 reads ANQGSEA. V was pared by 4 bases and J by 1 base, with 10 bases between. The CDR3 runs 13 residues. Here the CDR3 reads CSVVHTGNTEAFF. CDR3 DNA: TGCAGCGTTGTCCACACAGGGAACACTGAAGCTTTCTTT.

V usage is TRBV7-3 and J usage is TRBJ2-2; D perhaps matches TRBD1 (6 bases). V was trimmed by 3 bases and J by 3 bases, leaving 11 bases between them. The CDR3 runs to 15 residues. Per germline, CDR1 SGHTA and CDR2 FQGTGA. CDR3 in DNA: TGTGCCAGCAGCTTTGGGGGACAACACACCGGGGAGCTGTTTTTT. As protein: CASSFGGQHTGELFF. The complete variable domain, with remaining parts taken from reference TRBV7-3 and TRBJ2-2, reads GAGVSQTPSNKVTEKGKYVELRCDPISGHTALYWYRQSLGQGPEFLIYFQGTGAADDSGLPNDRFFAVRPEGSVSTLKIQRTERGDSAVYLCASSFGGQHTGELFFGEGSRLTVL.

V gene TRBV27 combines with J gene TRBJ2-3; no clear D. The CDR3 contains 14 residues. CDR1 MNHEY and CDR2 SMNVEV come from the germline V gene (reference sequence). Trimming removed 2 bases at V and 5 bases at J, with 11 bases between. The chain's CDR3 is CASSLRVGGDTQYF. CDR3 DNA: TGTGCCAGCAGTTTAAGAGTCGGTGGAGATACGCAGTATTTT.

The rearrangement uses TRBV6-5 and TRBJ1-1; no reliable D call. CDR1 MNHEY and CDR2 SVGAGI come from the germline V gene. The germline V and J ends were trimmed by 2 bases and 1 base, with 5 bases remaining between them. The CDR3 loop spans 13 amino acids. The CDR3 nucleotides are TGTGCCAGCAGTTACGGCTCGAACACTGAAGCTTTCTTT. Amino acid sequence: CASSYGSNTEAFF.

CDR3: CASSVGRENTEAFF. In nucleotides, the CDR3 is TGTGCCAGCAGTGTAGGGAGGGAGAACACTGAAGCTTTCTTT. This chain connects TRBV7-9 to TRBJ1-1; D gene ambiguous. This CDR3 is 14 amino acids long. The V gene lost 6 bases and the J gene lost 1 base, with 12 bases spanning the gap. Germline V lookup: CDR1 SEHNR, CDR2 FQNEAQ (reference sequence).

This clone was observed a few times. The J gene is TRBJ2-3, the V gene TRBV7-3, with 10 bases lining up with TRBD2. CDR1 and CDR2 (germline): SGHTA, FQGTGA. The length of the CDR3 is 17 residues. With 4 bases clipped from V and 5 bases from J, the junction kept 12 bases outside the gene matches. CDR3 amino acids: CASSSLLGASGRDTQYF. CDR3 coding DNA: TGTGCCAGCAGCTCCCTCCTGGGGGCTAGCGGGAGAGATACGCAGTATTTT.

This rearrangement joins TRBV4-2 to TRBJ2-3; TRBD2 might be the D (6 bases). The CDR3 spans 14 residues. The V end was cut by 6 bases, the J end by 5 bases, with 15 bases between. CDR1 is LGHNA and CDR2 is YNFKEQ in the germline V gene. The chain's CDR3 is CASRPRELLDTQYF. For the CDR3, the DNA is TGTGCCAGCAGGCCCCGGGAGTTGCTAGATACGCAGTATTTT.

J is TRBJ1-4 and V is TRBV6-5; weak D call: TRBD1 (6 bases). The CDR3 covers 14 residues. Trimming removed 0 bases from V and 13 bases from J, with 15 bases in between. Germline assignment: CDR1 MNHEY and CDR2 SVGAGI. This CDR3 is CASSYSNRERGLFF. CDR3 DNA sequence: TGTGCCAGCAGTTACTCGAACAGGGAGAGGGGACTGTTTTTT.

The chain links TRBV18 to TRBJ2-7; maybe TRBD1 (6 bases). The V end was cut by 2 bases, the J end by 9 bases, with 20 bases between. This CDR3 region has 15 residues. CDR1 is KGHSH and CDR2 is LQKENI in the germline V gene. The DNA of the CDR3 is TGTGCCAGCTCACCAGGAAGACAGGCCCAGGTTTCGCAGTACTTC. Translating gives CASSPGRQAQVSQYF.

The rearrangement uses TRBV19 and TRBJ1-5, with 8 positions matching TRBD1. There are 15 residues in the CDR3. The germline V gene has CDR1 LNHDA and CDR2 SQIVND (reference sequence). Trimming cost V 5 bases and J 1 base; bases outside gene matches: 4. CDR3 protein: CASSRQGRSNQPQHF. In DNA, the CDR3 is TGTGCCAGTAGTCGACAGGGGAGGAGCAATCAGCCCCAGCATTTT.

CDR3 in amino acids: CASSLTENIQYF. The CDR3 nucleotides read TGTGCCAGCAGTTTGACGGAAAACATTCAGTACTTC. This chain joins TRBV28 and TRBJ2-4; D gene unclear. The CDR3 covers 12 residues. V lost 3 bases and J 5 bases, leaving 5 bases between the germline ends. Germline CDR1 reads MDHEN; CDR2 reads SYDVKM. Drawing the rest from reference TRBV28 and TRBJ2-4, the complete variable domain is DVKVTQSSRYLVKRTGEKVFLECVQDMDHENMFWYRQDPGLGLRLIYFSYDVKMKEKGDIPEGYSVSREKKERFSLILESASTNQTSMYLCASSLTENIQYFGAGTRLSVL.